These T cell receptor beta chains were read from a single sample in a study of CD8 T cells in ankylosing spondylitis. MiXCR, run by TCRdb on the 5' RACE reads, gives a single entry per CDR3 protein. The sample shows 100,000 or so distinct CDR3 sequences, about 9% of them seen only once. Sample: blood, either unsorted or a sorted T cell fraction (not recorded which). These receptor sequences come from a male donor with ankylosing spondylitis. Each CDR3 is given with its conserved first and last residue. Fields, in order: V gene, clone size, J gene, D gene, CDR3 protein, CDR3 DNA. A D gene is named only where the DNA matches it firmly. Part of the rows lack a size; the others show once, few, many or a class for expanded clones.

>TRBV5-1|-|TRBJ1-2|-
CASSSPMDGTYGYTF
TGCGCCAGCAGCTCGCCAATGGACGGAACCTATGGCTACACCTTC
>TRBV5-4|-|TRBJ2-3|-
CASSLGSEADTQYF
TGTGCCAGCAGCTTAGGGTCAGAGGCCGATACGCAGTATTTT
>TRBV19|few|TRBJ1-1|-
CASSAQTVMNTEAFF
TGTGCCAGTAGTGCCCAGACAGTGATGAACACTGAAGCTTTCTTT
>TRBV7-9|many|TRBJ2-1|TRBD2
CASSLEIGGRALNEQFF
TGTGCCAGCAGCTTAGAGATTGGCGGGAGGGCCCTAAATGAGCAGTTCTTC
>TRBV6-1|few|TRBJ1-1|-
CASTRQEAFF
TGTGCCAGCACCAGACAAGAAGCTTTCTTT
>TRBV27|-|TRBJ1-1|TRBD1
CASSGQGGEAFF
TGTGCCAGCAGTGGACAGGGCGGTGAAGCTTTCTTT
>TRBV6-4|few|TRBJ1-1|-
CASSDSAENTEAFF
TGTGCCAGCAGTGACTCCGCAGAGAACACTGAAGCTTTCTTT
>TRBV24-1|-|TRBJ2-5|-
CATSHQHGTYQETQYF
TGTGCCACCAGCCACCAACACGGGACGTACCAAGAGACCCAGTACTTC
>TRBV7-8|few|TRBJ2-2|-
CASSLAGGNTGELFF
TGTGCCAGCAGCTTAGCGGGGGGGAACACCGGGGAGCTGTTTTTT
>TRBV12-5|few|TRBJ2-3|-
CASGLYRQDTQYF
TGTGCTAGTGGTTTGTACAGACAAGATACGCAGTATTTT
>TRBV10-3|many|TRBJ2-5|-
CAISEPGPWETQYF
TGTGCCATCAGTGAGCCGGGCCCTTGGGAGACCCAGTACTTC
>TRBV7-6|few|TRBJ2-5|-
CASSQRGVDSQETQYF
TGTGCCAGCAGCCAAAGAGGAGTGGACTCTCAAGAGACCCAGTACTTC
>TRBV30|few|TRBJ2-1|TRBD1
CAWSLTGDPRYNEQFF
TGTGCCTGGAGTTTGACAGGGGACCCTAGATACAATGAGCAGTTCTTC
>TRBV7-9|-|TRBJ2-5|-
CASSLPPEAAQETQYF
TGTGCCAGCAGCTTACCCCCGGAGGCGGCCCAAGAGACCCAGTACTTC
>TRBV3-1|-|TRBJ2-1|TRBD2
CASTGEGSDEQFF
TGTGCCAGCACCGGGGAGGGTAGTGATGAGCAGTTCTTC
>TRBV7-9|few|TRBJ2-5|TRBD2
CAGGLAEETQYF
TGTGCTGGTGGGCTAGCGGAAGAGACCCAGTACTTC
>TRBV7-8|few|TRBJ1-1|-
CASSLEVGRGPNTEAFF
TGTGCCAGCAGCTTAGAGGTTGGAAGGGGACCGAACACTGAAGCTTTCTTT
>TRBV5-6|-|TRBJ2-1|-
CASSLGDNGRGDNEQFF
TGTGCCAGCAGCTTGGGAGATAACGGGAGAGGTGACAATGAGCAGTTCTTC
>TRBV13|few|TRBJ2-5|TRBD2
CASSSTSSRGGETQYF
TGTGCCAGCAGCTCAACCTCCTCACGGGGGGGAGAGACCCAGTACTTC
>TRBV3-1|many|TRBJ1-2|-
CASSQAREWGYGYTF
TGTGCCAGCAGCCAAGCTCGCGAATGGGGCTATGGCTACACCTTC
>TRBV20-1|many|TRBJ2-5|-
CSARDPSGLQETQYF
TGCAGTGCTAGAGACCCAAGCGGACTCCAAGAGACCCAGTACTTC
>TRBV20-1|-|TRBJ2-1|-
CSARFSRESGNEQFF
TGCAGTGCTAGATTTTCCAGGGAATCGGGCAATGAGCAGTTCTTC
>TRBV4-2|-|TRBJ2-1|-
CASSQDFRYNEQFF
TGTGCCAGCAGCCAAGATTTCAGATACAATGAGCAGTTCTTC
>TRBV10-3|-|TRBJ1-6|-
CAISQGQASPLHF
TGTGCCATCAGCCAGGGCCAGGCTTCACCCCTCCACTTT
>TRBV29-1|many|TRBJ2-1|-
CSVEWSYNEQFF
TGCAGCGTTGAATGGTCCTACAATGAGCAGTTCTTC
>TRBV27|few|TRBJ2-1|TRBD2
CASRLAGVSNEQFF
TGTGCCAGCAGACTAGCGGGAGTGTCCAATGAGCAGTTCTTC
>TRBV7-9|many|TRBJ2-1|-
CASRSDSYNEQFF
TGTGCCAGCAGATCCGACAGCTACAATGAGCAGTTCTTC
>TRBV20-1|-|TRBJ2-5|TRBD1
CSARDRQGEETQYF
TGCAGTGCTAGAGATCGACAGGGGGAAGAGACCCAGTACTTC
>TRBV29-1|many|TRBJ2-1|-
CSVDWGSPYNEQFF
TGCAGCGTTGATTGGGGGTCGCCGTACAATGAGCAGTTCTTC
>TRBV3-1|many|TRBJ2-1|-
CASSQGFGLNNEQFF
TGTGCCAGCAGCCAAGGGTTTGGGCTTAACAATGAGCAGTTCTTC
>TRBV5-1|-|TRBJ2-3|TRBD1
CASSWMGQGGDTQYF
TGCGCCAGCAGCTGGATGGGACAGGGTGGCGATACGCAGTATTTT
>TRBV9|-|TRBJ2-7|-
CASSKDGRDYEQYF
TGTGCCAGCAGCAAGGACGGGAGAGACTACGAGCAGTACTTC
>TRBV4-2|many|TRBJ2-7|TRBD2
CASGDGGSPSYEQYF
TGTGCCAGCGGGGATGGCGGGAGCCCCTCCTACGAGCAGTACTTC
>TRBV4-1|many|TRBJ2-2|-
CASSQGTNTGELFF
TGCGCCAGCAGCCAAGGAACGAACACCGGGGAGCTGTTTTTT
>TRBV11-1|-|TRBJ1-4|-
CASSRDRSADATNEKLFF
TGTGCCAGCAGCCGCGACAGGTCAGCAGATGCAACTAATGAAAAACTGTTTTTT
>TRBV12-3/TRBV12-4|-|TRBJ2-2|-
CASSLRREYNTGELFF
TGTGCCAGCAGTTTACGGAGGGAGTACAACACCGGGGAGCTGTTTTTT
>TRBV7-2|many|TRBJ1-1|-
CASSLDGTEAFF
TGTGCCAGCAGCTTGGATGGTACTGAAGCTTTCTTT